This is a list of T cell receptor beta chains from one sample in a study of type 1 and type 2 diabetes patients. TCRdb passed the multiplex PCR reads through MiXCR, listing each CDR3 protein once. The sample lists about 290,000 distinct CDR3 sequences, more than 40% occurring once. Sequenced input: peripheral blood mononuclear cells (PBMCs). These receptors were obtained from a man younger than 30 with type 2 diabetes. CDR3s leave out the opening cysteine and the closing phenylalanine or tryptophan. A D gene is named only where the DNA matches it firmly. Rows may omit the clone size; those that give it use once, few, many or a size class.

>few|TRBD1|TRBV6-5|TRBJ2-7
ASSYRDRTLPYEQY
>-|-|TRBV7-3|TRBJ2-7
ASSLGSETYEQY
>many|TRBD1|TRBV10-3|TRBJ2-7
AISEGDREESSYEQY
>-|TRBD1|TRBV27|TRBJ2-7
ASSLSRGLDEQY
>-|-|TRBV25-1|TRBJ1-2
ASSSHQGYLGYT
>-|TRBD2|TRBV14|TRBJ2-3
ASSQVPSGASTDTQY
>-|-|TRBV20-1|TRBJ2-2
SVGRSHTRELF
>-|-|TRBV6-5|TRBJ1-6
ASSPPGSPLH
>-|TRBD2|TRBV20-1|TRBJ2-3
SARDPLSGGLDTQY
>-|TRBD1|TRBV7-1|TRBJ1-2
ASSLQGAAEGYT
>-|-|TRBV5-1|TRBJ1-2
ASRNQGTNYGYT
>-|-|TRBV5-1|TRBJ2-7
ASSLGGRGQDEQY
>few|TRBD1|TRBV5-1|TRBJ2-2
ASSPRTGNTGELF
>-|-|TRBV19|TRBJ1-2
AWSARESGYT
>-|-|TRBV7-2|TRBJ1-6
ASSIGLIHGSPLH
>few|-|TRBV7-8|TRBJ2-5
ASWEGRIRTGTEY
>-|TRBD1|TRBV19|TRBJ2-7
ASRNTWTGTNEQY
>-|-|TRBV10-2|TRBJ2-1
ASRGPMMGPKNEQF
>-|-|TRBV10-1|TRBJ2-2
ATAIGGNTGELF
>few|-|TRBV7-2|TRBJ2-3
ASSLTGVDTQY
>-|TRBD1|TRBV19|TRBJ1-1
ASGIDREFWYTEAF
>-|-|TRBV24-1|TRBJ1-1
ATRARFNTEAF
>-|-|TRBV7-7|TRBJ2-5
ASSLVWDNLLGGTQC
>-|TRBD2|TRBV6-6|TRBJ2-5
ASSSPLLAGERYQETQY
>-|TRBD1|TRBV20-1|TRBJ2-2
SARIGGEGTGELF
>few|TRBD2|TRBV7-2|TRBJ2-1
ASTVTSGPSYNEQF
>many|-|TRBV10-3|TRBJ2-7
AIADGTPDEQY
>-|-|TRBV25-1|TRBJ2-2
ASSLGQVDTGELF
>-|-|TRBV29-1|TRBJ1-2
SVAGPNYGYT
>-|TRBD1|TRBV19|TRBJ2-1
ASSLDREYNEQF
>-|TRBD1|TRBV30|TRBJ2-2
AWTTGVPGELF
>-|-|TRBV5-1|TRBJ2-2
ASSLVGGNTGELF
>-|-|TRBV7-9|TRBJ1-6
ASSFQGYNSPLH
>-|-|TRBV6-5|TRBJ1-5
ASSQGAKQPQH
>-|-|TRBV29-1|TRBJ2-2
SVGDTVGELF
>-|-|TRBV20-1|TRBJ1-5
SAQEGYSNQPQH
>few|-|TRBV11-2|TRBJ2-7
ASSPDGAGGRPYEQY
>-|TRBD1|TRBV19|TRBJ1-6
ASSSQGGQGNSPLH
>-|-|TRBV5-1|TRBJ2-7
ASSLMGLTSYEQY
>-|-|TRBV29-1|TRBJ2-7
SGADEYEQY
>-|-|TRBV20-1|TRBJ2-3
SARGDHSTGTPQDTQY
>-|TRBD2|TRBV20-1|TRBJ2-5
SVSPRREGQETQY
>-|TRBD2|TRBV6-8|TRBJ2-3
ASSFGTSGRMDTQY
>-|-|TRBV19|TRBJ1-4
GSWGGSTNEKLF
>-|-|TRBV30|TRBJ2-5
AWSVWSLETQY
>few|TRBD2|TRBV12-3/TRBV12-4|TRBJ2-7
ASSLAGGEVEQY
>-|-|TRBV30|TRBJ1-5
ASNPEYSNQPQH
>-|-|TRBV10-1|TRBJ1-2
ASSQDYRDSPNYGYT
>few|-|TRBV12-3/TRBV12-4|TRBJ1-5
ASSLRVGSNQPQH
>-|-|TRBV15|TRBJ1-1
ATSRSGSSPPAF
>few|-|TRBV10-3|TRBJ2-4
AISPGQNIQY
>-|-|TRBV30|TRBJ2-7
AWSVGGGGEQY
>few|-|TRBV5-1|TRBJ2-7
ASSLESVGEQY
>few|-|TRBV7-9|TRBJ1-1
ASSSYIRGRNTEAF
>-|-|TRBV19|TRBJ2-2
ASRAGANTGELF